This T cell receptor (beta chain) was sequenced during a study of beta chain features in type 1 diabetes. Overall study findings and caveats: TCRB CDR3 length was moderately but significantly reduced in all four CD4+ subsets of Type 1 diabetes patients. No resolution was reached here on whether HLA type influences TCRB rearrangement.

CDR3 size: 13 residues. The V gene lost 3 bases and the J gene lost 4 bases, with 9 bases spanning the gap. The germline V gene has CDR1 SNHLY and CDR2 FYNNEI. The study reverse transcribed the entire isolated RNA, so it sequenced expressed TCRB transcripts. Measured with immunoSEQ multiplex PCR; TCRdb has only the in-frame clones, and not every one. The table shows roughly 500,000 clones, with approximately 30% occurring only once. As to this clone: Antigen specificity is unknown.

CD45RO/CCR7/CD25/CD127/CD95/CD27 separated CD4+ naive, central memory, regulatory and stem cell-like memory cells by sorting. The sequence was collected from a man aged 18 to 29 in good health. The specimen was naive CD4+ T cells from blood. This chain joins TRBV2 and TRBJ1-1; D may be TRBD1 (5 bases). This CDR3 reads CASSDREGTEAFF. CDR3 sequence (DNA): TGTGCCAGCAGTGACAGGGAGGGCACTGAAGCTTTCTTT.